A single count supports the clone carrying this T cell receptor beta chain. As yet, its antigen is unknown. The TCR beta profiling, which covered VDJ combination and CDR3 sequence, was carried out using genomic DNA as the template. TCRdb recomputed calls from the reads with MiXCR, one row per CDR3 protein. The sample has around 230,000 distinct CDR3 sequences, around 60% seen once. There are 12 residues in the CDR3. Trimming pared 6 bases from V and 4 bases from J, leaving 8 bases between. Germline CDR1 and CDR2: LNHDA and SQIVND (reference sequence). This record belongs to a study of CD8+CD57+ T cells in acquired aplastic anemia. Study overall: CD4+ and CD8+ cells, once sorted, gave DNA averaging approximately 3 ug. Healthy donors yielded roughly 9.8 million CD4+ cell reads on average.

General observations from the study: Patients and controls turned out to have twenty-nine CD8+ CDR3 sequences in common. The CD8+ Simpson's diversity of patients and controls was not significantly different.

Source material: sorted CD4+, CD8+, or CD8+CD57+ T cells (not recorded which) from PBMCs. This sequence was found in a human donor in good health. V gene TRBV19 combines with J gene TRBJ2-3; no clear D gene. The CDR3 sequence is CASSTTADTQYF. The CDR3 coding sequence is TGTGCCAGTAGCACCACCGCAGATACGCAGTATTTT. Filled out from reference TRBV19 and TRBJ2-3, the complete variable domain reads DGGITQSPKYLFRKEGQNVTLSCEQNLNHDAMYWYRQDPGQGLRLIYYSQIVNDFQKGDIAEGYSVSREKKESFPLTVTSAQKNPTAFYLCASSTTADTQYFGPGTRLTVL.